This T cell receptor beta chain was documented in a study of T cells after yellow fever vaccination. TCRdb reprocessed the 5' RACE reads via MiXCR and lists one record per CDR3 protein. The sample gives some 63,000 distinct CDR3 sequences, 6.5% to 8% of which show up once; around 34% is in the top ten. Between the trimmed V and J ends, which lost 4 bases and 3 bases, there was a span of 10 bases. CDR1 and CDR2 (germline): SGHTA, FQGNSA. This CDR3 spans 13 amino acids. This clonotype appeared many times. Its antigen is currently unknown. Study-wide results and caveats: A weaker secondary response peaked on day 5, the primary on day 15.

The chain recombines TRBV7-2 with TRBJ2-7; unclear D gene. The source material was CD8+ T cells sorted from PBMCs, sampled 15 days after the yellow fever booster vaccination. The TCR sequence derives from a young man who received the YFV17D yellow fever vaccine. CDR3 sequence (DNA): TGTGCCAGCAGCTATTACACAAACTACGAGCAGTACTTC. Protein product: CASSYYTNYEQYF.